These 21 T cell receptor beta chains were sequenced from one sample in a study of CD8 T cells in ankylosing spondylitis. TCRdb re-derived calls from the 5' RACE reads in MiXCR, one entry per CDR3 protein. The sample lists roughly 91,000 distinct CDR3 sequences, roughly 8.7% occurring once. Sequencing was carried out using blood, either unsorted or a sorted T cell fraction (not recorded which). These receptors all come from a male donor with ankylosing spondylitis or in good health (not recorded which).

This clonotype was counted ten times or more. The V gene is TRBV3-1, the J gene TRBJ1-5; D remains unclear. The length of the CDR3 is 12 residues. With 3 bases removed from V and 7 bases from J, the gap between germline ends came to 7 bases. The germline V gene has CDR1 LGHDT and CDR2 YNNKEL (reference sequence). This chain's CDR3 is CASSQKEQPQHF. CDR3 DNA: TGTGCCAGCAGCCAGAAAGAGCAGCCCCAGCATTTT.

This clonotype has ten or more counts. This chain links TRBV4-2 with TRBJ1-2, with D perhaps TRBD1 (5 bases). Germline V lookup: CDR1 LGHNA, CDR2 YNFKEQ. The CDR3 runs to 13 residues. V lost 2 bases and J 5 bases, leaving 9 bases between the germline ends. The CDR3 DNA reads TGTGCCAGCAGCCAAAGAGGGGATTATGGCTACACCTTC. It specifies CASSQRGDYGYTF.

Details on this clonotype: A much bigger clone sits one base away, suggesting this may be a read error. The chain is built from TRBV7-2 and TRBJ2-7; 16 bases are a match to TRBD2. V lost 3 bases, J lost 6 bases, and 2 bases stayed unmatched. The CDR3 extends over 15 amino acids. Germline V gives CDR1 SGHTA, CDR2 FQGNSA. The CDR3 DNA is TGTGCCAGCAGCTTGGGACTAGCGGGAGGGAGCGAGCAGTACTTC. Its translation: CASSLGLAGGSEQYF. Complete variable domain (other parts from reference TRBV7-2 and TRBJ2-7): GAGVSQSPSNKVTEKGKDVELRCDPISGHTALYWYRQSLGQGLEFLIYFQGNSAPDKSGLPSDRFSAERTGGSVSTLTIQRTQQEDSAVYLCASSLGLAGGSEQYFGPGTRLTVT.

This clonotype was seen ten or more times. The rearrangement joins TRBV2 to TRBJ1-2; maybe TRBD1 (5 bases). The CDR3 has 11 residues. V was shortened by 7 bases and J by 5 bases, with 8 bases between the two germline ends. Germline V gene lookup returns CDR1 SNHLY and CDR2 FYNNEI. CDR3 loop: CASTREYGYTF. DNA of the CDR3: TGTGCCAGCACCAGGGAATATGGCTACACCTTC.

This clonotype was observed at least ten times. The rearrangement links TRBV20-1 to TRBJ1-1; no clear D. Germline V gives CDR1 DFQATT, CDR2 SNEGSKA (reference sequence). CDR3 length: 12 amino acids. Trimming shortened V by 2 bases and J by 4 bases, and 8 bases separated the two germline ends. The CDR3 DNA sequence: TGCAGTGCTAGACGATGGGGCACTGAAGCTTTCTTT. It translates to CSARRWGTEAFF.

This clonotype occurred many times. CDR3 nucleotides: TGTGCCAGTAGAATCGACAGGGAGGGCTATGGCTACACCTTC. Translation: CASRIDREGYGYTF. The V call is TRBV19, the J call TRBJ1-2; 7 bases align to TRBD1. The CDR3 runs to 14 residues. The J segment lost 4 bases and the V segment lost 6 bases, leaving 8 bases of the junction unmatched. Germline assignment: CDR1 LNHDA and CDR2 SQIVND (reference sequence).

This clonotype was picked up many times. The chain links TRBV12-3 or TRBV12-4 to TRBJ2-2; D call uncertain. The V gene lost 3 bases and the J gene lost 4 bases, with 9 bases spanning the gap. This CDR3 has 14 residues. The CDR3 reads CASSLWMGTGELFF. DNA of the CDR3: TGTGCCAGCAGTTTGTGGATGGGCACCGGGGAGCTGTTTTTT.

V is TRBV7-2 and J is TRBJ1-5; D ambiguous. V dropped 8 bases and J dropped 0 bases, with 5 bases sitting between them. This CDR3 has 12 residues. Looked up from germline, CDR1 is SGHTA and CDR2 is FQGNSA. CDR3 loop: CASGGSNQPQHF. The CDR3 region has the DNA TGTGCCAGCGGTGGTAGCAATCAGCCCCAGCATTTT.

By share, this clonotype counts as medium-sized. CDR3 sequence: CASSQRPGQANEKLFF. The CDR3, as DNA: TGTGCCAGCAGTCAACGTCCGGGACAGGCTAATGAAAAACTGTTTTTT. V usage is TRBV7-2 and J usage is TRBJ1-4; TRBD1 matches at 8 bases. The ends lost 6 bases at V and 3 bases at J; junction bases unmatched: 9. Germline CDR1 and CDR2: SGHTA and FQGNSA. CDR3 length equals 16 residues.

This clonotype was seen only a few times. The chain is built from TRBV29-1 and TRBJ2-2; D could derive from TRBD1 or TRBD2 (6 bases each). Trimming cost V 4 bases and J 7 bases, with 13 bases left between them. The germline V gene has CDR1 SQVTM and CDR2 ANQGSEA. CDR3 length equals 13 residues. The CDR3 DNA reads as TGCAGCGTTGCTATTCGGGGGCACGGGGAGCTGTTTTTT. Translated: CSVAIRGHGELFF.

This sequence joins TRBV29-1 and TRBJ2-1; D is ambiguous. Trimming took off 1 base at V and 11 bases at J, with 15 bases between the two ends. Germline CDR1 SQVTM, CDR2 ANQGSEA. This CDR3 is 13 amino acids long. The CDR3 bases are TGCAGCGTTGAAGCTGGGCAGGCCCCGAAGCAGTTCTTC. Its protein product is CSVEAGQAPKQFF.

This clonotype was picked up many times. The V and J genes are TRBV2 and TRBJ2-3, with D hard to call. The V gene's germline CDR1 is SNHLY and CDR2 FYNNEI. V was clipped by 7 bases and J by 3 bases, with 14 bases between them. There are 14 residues in the CDR3. CDR3 in amino acids: CASTSEVGTDTQYF. In DNA form, the CDR3 reads TGTGCCAGCACCTCGGAAGTAGGGACAGATACGCAGTATTTT.

This clonotype has a count of ten or more. The chain has TRBV7-2 and TRBJ1-1; 8 bases fit TRBD1. The trim removed 5 bases at V and 3 bases at J, leaving 5 bases unmatched. CDR3 length: 14 amino acids. CDR1 is SGHTA, CDR2 FQGNSA, per germline. The CDR3 is CASSPHRGYTEAFF. CDR3 bases: TGTGCCAGCAGCCCCCACAGGGGGTACACTGAAGCTTTCTTT.

This clonotype was seen at least ten times. The chain employs TRBV20-1 and TRBJ2-3, with unresolved D. CDR1 and CDR2 from the germline V gene are DFQATT and SNEGSKA (reference sequence). The germline V and J ends were trimmed by 4 bases and 5 bases, with 22 bases remaining between them. The CDR3 runs 16 residues. The CDR3 bases are TGCAGTGCTACAAAAACAGAGGTCTGGCCCGGAGATACGCAGTATTTT. This codes for CSATKTEVWPGDTQYF.

This clonotype occurred many times. This chain connects TRBV5-6 to TRBJ2-1; D unresolved. Trimming shortened V by 4 bases and J by 5 bases, and 10 bases separated the two germline ends. The CDR3 consists of 13 residues. Germline CDR1 reads SGHDT; CDR2 reads YYEEEE. Here the CDR3 reads CASSVGPNNEQFF. The DNA of the CDR3 is TGTGCCAGCAGCGTTGGACCAAACAATGAGCAGTTCTTC.

This clonotype appeared many times. The chain joins TRBV3-1 to TRBJ2-7, with TRBD2 identical over 12 bases. The CDR3 extends over 17 amino acids. After removal of 0 bases from V and 5 bases from J, the junction contained 8 bases not matched to a gene. The germline gives CDR1 LGHDT, CDR2 YNNKEL (reference sequence). In DNA form, the CDR3 reads TGTGCCAGCAGCCAAGATAGGGGGCCTAGCGGGAGGGACGAGCAGTACTTC. This translates into CASSQDRGPSGRDEQYF.

V usage is TRBV20-1 and J usage is TRBJ1-1; D possibly corresponds to TRBD1 (5 bases). CDR3 length: 11 residues. CDR1 and CDR2 (germline): DFQATT, SNEGSKA (reference sequence). Trimming took off 1 base at V and 5 bases at J, with 5 bases between the two ends. This CDR3 is CSARGGTEAFF. The CDR3 DNA is TGCAGTGCTAGAGGGGGGACTGAAGCTTTCTTT.

This clonotype was counted many times. The chain combines TRBV7-2 with TRBJ2-3; D ambiguous. V lost 7 bases and J lost 2, with 22 bases in between. This CDR3 has 17 amino acids. Germline V gene data show CDR1 as SGHTA and CDR2 as FQGNSA. DNA of the CDR3: TGTGCCAGCACCATTCTTGGCCCCGTTGTCCTCACAGATACGCAGTATTTT. Translating it yields CASTILGPVVLTDTQYF.

This clonotype was detected many times. The DNA of the CDR3 is TGTGCCAGCAGCGGAAGAGGGGAGCTGTTTTTT. Protein sequence: CASSGRGELFF. J is TRBJ2-2 and V is TRBV9; D is undetermined. CDR3 length: 11 residues. Trimming cost V 3 bases and J 8 bases, with 5 bases left between them. The V gene's germline CDR1 is SGDLS and CDR2 YYNGEE.

This clonotype appeared many times. The chain couples TRBV6-2 or TRBV6-3 to TRBJ2-7; D remains ambiguous. This CDR3 contains 15 residues. Germline values: CDR1 MNHEY, CDR2 SVGEGT. V lost 2 bases and J lost 1, with 12 bases in between. The CDR3 bases are TGTGCCAGCAGTTACCTCGACCCGCGGTCCTACGAGCAGTACTTC. It translates to CASSYLDPRSYEQYF.

This clonotype was found many times. The chain joins TRBV11-2 to TRBJ2-3; 7 bases map to TRBD1. The CDR3 has 17 residues. V was pared by 2 bases and J by 2 bases, with 10 bases of the junction left unmatched. Per the germline V gene, CDR1 is SGHAT and CDR2 is FQNNGV. The CDR3 nucleotides read TGTGCCAGCAGCTTACTTATCAGGGGGTCGAACACAGATACGCAGTATTTT. Translation gives CASSLLIRGSNTDTQYF.